This TCR beta chain was found in a study of cytomegalovirus exposure and HLA in healthy donors. This CDR3 region has 15 residues. Per the germline V gene, CDR1 is SGHNT and CDR2 is YYREEE (reference sequence). J lost 1 base, V lost 3 bases, and 5 bases had no gene match. With respect to this clone: Its antigen is currently unknown.

The study ran its PCR with 60 Vbeta and 13 Jbeta primers. Only in-frame clones appear in the TCRdb table, and some are missing; sequencing was by immunoSEQ multiplex PCR. The repertoire consists of 300,000 or so clones, with almost 85% occurring once and the leading ten covering 1.5% to 2.5%. General observations from the study: In a later analysis, common viral pathogens appeared linked to several of the most significant clusters.

Whereas donors were nominally healthy upon sampling, unrecorded immune exposures were probable. The V call is TRBV5-4, the J call TRBJ2-7; 9 bases line up with TRBD1. The specimen was PBMCs. This clonotype originated in a woman aged 40 to 49 in good health and CMV-seropositive. The CDR3 sequence: CASSWGQGGSYEQYF. The CDR3 DNA follows: TGTGCCAGCAGCTGGGGACAGGGAGGATCCTACGAGCAGTACTTC.